This TCR beta chain was sequenced for a study of identifying expanded T cells in peripheral blood. Generated by immunoSEQ multiplex PCR, the TCRdb table keeps only in-frame clones and is missing some. Of more than 85,000 clones in the sample, roughly 90% are singletons; the top ten hold around 8.3%. Germline-derived CDR1 and CDR2 are MDHEN and SYDVKM. V shed 9 bases and J shed 0 bases, with 12 bases lying between them. CDR3 length equals 14 residues. General observations from the study: Over about two and four weeks, about 15 and 19 clones changed, versus approximately 1.2 between replicates.

Collection occurred without any documented infections or immune events in donors. Worth noting for this clone: Its antigen is unknown.

V and J are TRBV28 and TRBJ2-1; weak D call: TRBD2 (6 bases). This sequence originates from a person aged 18 to 75 in good health. Sequenced material: blood. DNA of the CDR3: TGTGCCAGTGAAGGGAGGAGCTCCTACAATGAGCAGTTCTTC. This encodes CASEGRSSYNEQFF. The complete variable domain, with remaining parts taken from reference TRBV28 and TRBJ2-1, reads DVKVTQSSRYLVKRTGEKVFLECVQDMDHENMFWYRQDPGLGLRLIYFSYDVKMKEKGDIPEGYSVSREKKERFSLILESASTNQTSMYLCASEGRSSYNEQFFGPGTRLTVL.